This T cell receptor beta chain is from a study of cytomegalovirus exposure and HLA in healthy donors. This table comes from immunoSEQ multiplex PCR, and its TCRdb copy is limited to in-frame clones, with some not included. This sample carries more than 250,000 clones, roughly 90% of them seen once, and the ten largest clones take 1.2%. The sequencing input was PBMCs. The receptor was derived from a woman aged 30 to 39 in good health and CMV-seropositive.

In DNA form, the CDR3 reads TGTGCCATCAGCCCTGGACTAGCTTACGAGCAGTACTTC. This gives the protein CAISPGLAYEQYF. The genes are TRBV10-3 and TRBJ2-7; 8 bases are a match to TRBD2. The trim removed 6 bases at V and 4 bases at J, leaving 5 bases unmatched. This CDR3 has 13 amino acids. Germline values: CDR1 ENHRY, CDR2 SYGVKD.